Listed below are T cell receptor beta chains from one sample, sequenced in a study of regulatory T cells in long-lasting Graves disease. TCRdb fed the multiplex PCR reads into MiXCR, producing one record per CDR3 protein. The sample includes roughly 500,000 distinct CDR3 sequences, roughly 14% of them seen just once. These data also formed part of another study, on T cells in Graves' hyperthyroidism and ophthalmopathy.

The source material was peripheral blood mononuclear cells (PBMCs), sampled at new diagnosis, from a patient treated with antithyroid drugs. These receptors all stem from a man aged 25 to 40 with Graves disease. Both conserved end residues are part of each CDR3. Each record gives: J gene, D gene, V gene, CDR3 length, CDR3 protein. A D gene is named only where the DNA matches it firmly.

>TRBJ1-4|-|TRBV30|14
CAWSVQNRAEKLFF
>TRBJ2-7|TRBD2|TRBV12-3/TRBV12-4|14
CASSHSGGKDEQYF
>TRBJ1-3|-|TRBV20-1|11
CSASSGNTIYF
>TRBJ2-2|-|TRBV30|14
CAWRLLTNTGELFF
>TRBJ2-1|TRBD1|TRBV18|12
CAGRTGGNEQFF
>TRBJ2-7|TRBD2|TRBV10-2|14
CASRRLAGTYEQYF
>TRBJ1-5|-|TRBV27|14
CASSLEGRGQPQHF
>TRBJ2-5|-|TRBV9|13
CASSVGTTGTQYF
>TRBJ2-1|-|TRBV3-1|14
CASTEWGSHNEQFF
>TRBJ2-7|-|TRBV19|15
CASSFRQGPRNERYF
>TRBJ1-1|-|TRBV2|13
CASSAGHNTEAFF
>TRBJ2-3|TRBD1|TRBV19|15
CASSPPRGITDTQYF
>TRBJ1-1|-|TRBV20-1|13
CSARWGSNTEAFF
>TRBJ2-7|TRBD1|TRBV12-3/TRBV12-4|15
CASSLRTGSPYEQYF
>TRBJ1-1|TRBD1|TRBV20-1|15
CSASTGAGPDTEAFF
>TRBJ2-4|-|TRBV4-1|17
CASSQVWLPEDKNIQYF
>TRBJ2-3|-|TRBV20-1|18
CSARDGPQHKYDGKGTFF
>TRBJ2-3|-|TRBV2|15
CASSEEALTAYTQYF
>TRBJ1-1|-|TRBV11-2|14
CASSQHPGVTEAFF
>TRBJ2-1|-|TRBV15|15
CATSPSLVEVNEQFF
>TRBJ2-5|TRBD1|TRBV3-1|13
CASENRGQETQYF
>TRBJ2-7|TRBD2|TRBV20-1|14
CSAAPTSGSYEQYF
>TRBJ2-1|TRBD1|TRBV6-2/TRBV6-3|16
CASSYSWGQGRREQFF
>TRBJ2-1|-|TRBV5-1|14
CASSAPTGHNEQFF
>TRBJ2-1|TRBD1|TRBV12-3/TRBV12-4|16
CASSQHQGAAYNEQFF